This TCR beta chain derives from a study of monozygotic twins with inflammatory bowel disease. Germline values: CDR1 SEHNR, CDR2 FQNEAQ (reference sequence). The CDR3 runs to 14 residues. With the 5' RACE reads reprocessed, TCRdb shows one record per CDR3 protein and no DNA. With over 200,000 distinct CDR3 sequences in the sample, the ten largest clones hold roughly 1.7%. The chain recombines TRBV7-9 with TRBJ1-1; TCRdb picks TRBD1, but there is no DNA to check that call. The sequencing input was blood. The receptor was derived from a human donor with ulcerative colitis or Crohn's disease, or a healthy co-twin of an affected twin (not recorded which). Here the CDR3 reads CASSLREGGTEAFF.